The 2 T cell receptor beta chains given below trace back to one sample, sequenced in a study of T cells in tuberculosis. Produced via immunoSEQ multiplex PCR; TCRdb's table is partial and in-frame only. The top ten hold roughly 15% of the sample, which has 20,000 to 25,000 clones, roughly nine tenths seen once. The sequenced sample was PBMCs. The receptors here all came from a donor aged 5 to 30 with latent tuberculosis or without tuberculosis infection.

The chain carries TRBV29-1 and TRBJ2-1; D might be TRBD2 (5 bases). There are 11 residues in the CDR3. Germline CDR1 reads SQVTM; CDR2 reads ANQGSEA. The CDR3 DNA reads TGCGTCGGGGTCTCGTACAATGAGCAGTTCTTC. It codes for CVGVSYNEQFF.

The rearrangement joins TRBV4-1 to TRBJ2-1; the D gene is possibly TRBD1 (5 bases). The CDR3 is 15 amino acids. The V and J ends lost 5 bases and 4 bases respectively, with 15 bases between them. The germline V gene encodes CDR1 MGHRA and CDR2 YSYEKL. The CDR3 protein is CASSVGVGSYNEQFF. The CDR3 bases are TGCGCCAGCAGCGTAGGGGTAGGGTCTTACAATGAGCAGTTCTTC.